The T cell receptor beta chain described here comes from a study of blood T cell repertoires in COVID-19 (dated by TCRdb to the early 2020s). A note on the overall study: Samples from collaborators originated in the United States, Italy and Spain and spanned both the acute and convalescent phases of COVID-19. The repertoires were released in a freely available public database meant as a resource for research on the immune response to SARS-CoV-2. The samples were drawn from the first 160 participants of the ongoing ImmuneRACE study and from 1,254 subjects provided by 6 global collaborators. Where HLA class I and class II types were available, the types were taken from metadata supplied by the sample provider, not from assay-based typing. The material from the prospective study consisted of cDNA or gDNA derived from T cells, B-cell-depleted T cells, or PBMCs. The dataset comprised deeply sampled blood TCRbeta repertoires from subjects exposed to, actively infected with, or recovered from COVID-19. Nearly every sample came with metadata listing a de-identified subject ID, COVID-19 status, age in years and sex. Results the study describes overall, beyond this receptor: How much clinical and demographic metadata was included differed by source and by participant, and the metadata was provided uncurated.

The germline V gene gives CDR1 as SNHLY and CDR2 as FYNNEI. The trim is 6 bases for V and 2 bases for J, with a gap of 12 bases between the germline ends. The CDR3, cysteine through phenylalanine, is 14 amino acids long. Of the read, only the CDR3 DNA is kept; its 42 bases are in frame from base 1. TCRbeta CDR3 regions were amplified from genomic DNA by means of the immunoSEQ Assay, a bias-controlled multiplex PCR. As for how the authors treated the data: The number of nucleated cells in each sample was estimated by amplification of reference gene primers within the assay. To quantify the absolute abundance of each unique TCRbeta CDR3 rearrangement, sequence reads were collapsed and filtered. For each sample, productive Simpson clonality was calculated by taking the square root of Simpson's diversity index across productive rearrangements. TCRdb provides this immuneACCESS table in a form limited to in-frame rearrangements. Some clones are lacking; in checked studies, under half of them reflect an unresolved V gene, and why the rest are absent is not known. V, J and clone size are those of that table, while D and trimming were read from the DNA. For this sample there are some 96,000 clones; around four fifths appear just once. Around an eighth of the sample lies in the top ten.

Each collaborating institution followed its own protocols to collect whole blood in K2EDTA tubes. For TCRbeta analysis, collaborators shipped samples as frozen whole blood, isolated PBMCs, or DNA extracted from either of those sample types. For this clone: There is no known antigen for this receptor. No base quality values were provided; no much bigger clone lies one nucleotide off.

The chain joins TRBV2 to TRBJ2-3, and possibly TRBD2, on 6 matching bases. The TCR comes from a man aged 50 to 59 with active or convalescent COVID-19. The sample comprised peripheral blood. The DNA is as follows: TGTGCCAGCAGCCCGGGGGTGGACACAGATACGCAGTATTTT. Translated, this gives CASSPGVDTDTQYF. Here the CDR3 is joined to the reference TRBV2 and TRBJ2-3 genes, and the full variable domain is: EPEVTQTPSHQVTQMGQEVILRCVPISNHLYFYWYRQILGQKVEFLVSFYNNEISEKSEIFDDQFSVERPDGSNFTLKIRSTKLEDSAMYFCASSPGVDTDTQYFGPGTRLTVL.